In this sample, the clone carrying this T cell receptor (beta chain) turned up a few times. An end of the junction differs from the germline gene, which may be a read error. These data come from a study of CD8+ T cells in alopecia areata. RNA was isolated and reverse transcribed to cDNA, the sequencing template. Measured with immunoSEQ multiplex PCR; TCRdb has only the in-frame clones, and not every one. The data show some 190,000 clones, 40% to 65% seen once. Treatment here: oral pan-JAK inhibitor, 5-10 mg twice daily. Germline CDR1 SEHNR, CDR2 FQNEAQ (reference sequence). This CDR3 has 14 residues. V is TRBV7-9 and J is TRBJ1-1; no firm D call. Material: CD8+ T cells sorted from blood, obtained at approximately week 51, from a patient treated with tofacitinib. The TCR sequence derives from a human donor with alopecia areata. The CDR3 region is CASSSWTEPVKKVF. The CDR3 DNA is TGTGCCAGCAGCTCCTGGACGGAGCCAGTGAAGAAGGTCTTT.